Listed here are 8 T cell receptor beta chains from one sample, sequenced in a study of blood T cells in healthy people across ages. Primers used in a second PCR of roughly 7 to 12 cycles were a sample-barcoded 5' primer and a J-beta primer mix. From the 5' RACE reads, TCRdb called clonotypes with MiXCR, one entry per CDR3 protein. The table records about 640,000 distinct CDR3 sequences, around three fifths of them present only once. The sequencing sample was made of blood. These receptors were taken from a man aged 55 to 70 in good health.

The chain recombines TRBV6-6 with TRBJ2-7, with D possibly matching TRBD1 (5 bases). V was cut by 7 bases and J by 5 bases, with 9 bases left in between. CDR3 length equals 11 residues. Germline CDR1 reads MNHNY; CDR2 reads SVGAGI (reference sequence). CDR3 nucleotides: TGTGCCAGCAATCAGGGTAACGAGCAGTACTTC. It translates to CASNQGNEQYF.

The CDR3 DNA reads TGTGCCAGCAGACTTCATAATTCACCCCTCCACTTT. Protein: CASRLHNSPLHF. The chain employs TRBV2 and TRBJ1-6; D not resolved. The ends were cut back, 6 bases at V and 5 bases at J, with 5 bases in the middle. Germline CDR1 SNHLY, CDR2 FYNNEI. This CDR3 has 12 residues.

Note on this clonotype: One end of the junction fails to match germline, which may point to a read error. This chain uses TRBV15 with TRBJ2-1, with D uncertain. The CDR3 totals 13 residues. The germline CDR1 and CDR2 sequences are LNHNV and YYDKDF (reference sequence). In nucleotides, the CDR3 is TGTGTCACCAGCCTAGACCTTTACAATGAGCAGTTCTTC. This codes for CVTSLDLYNEQFF.

The rearrangement uses TRBV3-1 and TRBJ1-6; perhaps TRBD1 as D (5 bases). CDR3 size: 15 residues. The V and J ends lost 3 bases and 8 bases respectively, with 14 bases between them. From germline, CDR1 is LGHDT and CDR2 YNNKEL (reference sequence). The CDR3 sequence is CASSQVAGLDSPLHF. The CDR3 DNA sequence: TGTGCCAGCAGCCAGGTGGCAGGGCTGGATTCACCCCTCCACTTT.

This clonotype was seen just once. The rearrangement joins TRBV3-1 to TRBJ2-5, with TRBD2 identical over 10 bases. This CDR3 is 18 amino acids long. Germline-derived CDR1 and CDR2 are LGHDT and YNNKEL (reference sequence). Trimming at V came to 1 base and at J to 1 base, leaving 9 bases not matched to a gene. DNA of the CDR3: TGTGCCAGCAGCCAAGGGGCGTCTAGCGGGGGAACCCAAGAGACCCAGTACTTC. Translating it yields CASSQGASSGGTQETQYF.

J is TRBJ2-1 and V is TRBV5-1, with 13 bases lining up with TRBD2. Germline assignment: CDR1 SGHRS and CDR2 YFSETQ. This CDR3 has 15 amino acids. V was pared by 4 bases and J by 4 bases, with 2 bases of the junction left unmatched. The CDR3 loop reads CASSMTSGGYNEQFF. CDR3 nucleotides: TGCGCCAGCAGCATGACTAGCGGGGGGTACAATGAGCAGTTCTTC.

This chain links TRBV6-6 with TRBJ2-3, with 9 positions matching TRBD1. The CDR3 totals 17 residues. J lost 0 bases, V lost 7 bases, and 11 bases had no gene match. CDR1 and CDR2 from the germline V gene are MNHNY and SVGAGI (reference sequence). The CDR3 sequence is CASMGQGVSLSTDTQYF. Here the CDR3 DNA reads TGTGCCAGCATGGGACAGGGTGTGTCCCTAAGCACAGATACGCAGTATTTT.

The chain recombines TRBV5-6 with TRBJ2-5; TRBD1 aligns across 9 bases. The last part of the DNA fits TRBJ2-7 better; the J call may be wrong. CDR3 length equals 14 residues. Germline assignment: CDR1 SGHDT and CDR2 YYEEEE. This chain's CDR3 is CASSLWDRDGEQYF. DNA for the CDR3: TGTGCCAGCAGCTTATGGGACAGGGACGGCGAGCAGTACTTC.